This T cell receptor beta chain appears in the sequencing data of a study of T cell responses to AZD1222 COVID-19 vaccine (dated by TCRdb to the early 2020s). A note on the overall study: A total of around 240 trial participants underwent TCR sequencing, of whom about 200 had received two doses of AZD1222 and around 25 had received two doses of the MenACWY control vaccine. Trial participants were enrolled into age subgroups of 18-55, 56-69 and 70-plus years, which contained about 150, 28 and 57 TCR-sequenced participants, respectively.

The CDR3 regions of human TCRbeta chains were analyzed by immunosequencing. Turning to the authors' computational methods: TCRs in the repertoires were matched against a reference library of SARS-CoV-2-specific TCRs that had been generated with the MIRA antigen-specificity platform. Breadth meant the fraction of unique TCRs that were SARS-CoV-2-associated, whereas depth meant the fraction of total T cells that were SARS-CoV-2-associated. Using the MIRA data, each spike-specific TCR was assigned both to the spike region to which the TCR was reactive and to a CD4 or CD8 class. Log10-transformed breadth and depth values were compared by one-way ANOVA with Sidak's multiple comparisons tests. TCRdb carries this immuneACCESS record with in-frame sequences only. Its versions omit some clonotypes, under half of them owing to an unresolved V gene in the studies checked, with the rest unexplained. The DNA was the basis for D and trimming; V, J and clone size are from that table. The sample includes more than 95,000 clones, with roughly 92% observed a single time. The ten most abundant clones make up 1.5% to 2% of the sample.

The table lists this clone with a count of one. The target of this receptor is not known. The sample holds no much larger clone one base away, and base qualities are not on file. The CDR1 and CDR2 encoded by the germline V gene are SGHAT and FQNNGV. The CDR3 runs 16 amino acids, cysteine and phenylalanine included. The entry retains the CDR3 DNA only, 48 bases that are in frame from base 1. Clipping removes 4 bases from V and 6 bases from J, with 6 as the unmatched junction base count. General conclusions and limits of the study: Nearly half of unique spike-specific TCRs reportedly recognized epitopes outside regions mutated in the B.1.351 and B.1.1.7 variants. No day 14 peak-response samples were available, so repertoires were characterized only after the peak T cell response. Conclusions about previously exposed vaccinees are limited, since just six or seven AZD1222 recipients were seropositive for SARS-CoV-2 at baseline. The 56-69-year group was small, and its depth increase did not reach significance, likely because of low power. Participants were mostly white British and included more females than males, and it was suggested by the authors that clonal diversity may have been underestimated. After two AZD1222 doses, spike-specific TCR breadth and depth were significantly higher than at day 0 and than in MenACWY recipients. Vaccine-associated CD4 TCRs spanned the whole spike protein, with dominant responses in regions 160-218 and 743-854.

The meaning of the sample's time point label: about 28 days (+/-7) after the second vaccine dose. AZD1222 recipients whose second dose came at about 4 weeks and those whose second dose came at about 12 weeks were combined into one group, since spike-specific TCR depth and breadth did not differ between the two schedules. Samples from vaccinated people were obtained from the UK trials COV001 and COV002, which included a single-blind randomized controlled phase 2/3 trial of AZD1222 (ChAdOx1 nCoV-19) in healthy adults. For TCRbeta chain sequencing, PBMC samples were collected from trial participants at day 0 and at day 28 after the second dose.

The clonotype originates from an adult who received the AZD1222 COVID-19 vaccine. Specimen: peripheral blood, collected 28 days after the second AZD1222 dose. The chain couples TRBV11-2 to TRBJ2-1, with 13 junctional bases fitting TRBD2. CDR3 loop: CASSSKGTSGINEQFF. The nucleotide sequence is TGTGCCAGCAGCTCTAAGGGGACTAGCGGGATCAATGAGCAGTTCTTC.